This TCR beta chain is from a study of naive and memory T cell subsets. Findings of the study overall: From naive to CM, EM and EMRA, diversity decreased and Gini increased.

An equimolar mix of two oligonucleotides served as the beta constant-region primer for TRBC1 and TRBC2. TCRdb itself ran the UMI-ligation and nested PCR reads through MiXCR, one entry per CDR3 protein. There are over 25,000 distinct CDR3 sequences in the sample; around 11% occur only once, and approximately 15% lies in the top ten. On this clonotype: What it recognizes is unknown.

Germline V CDR1 and CDR2: SGHKS, YYEKEE (reference sequence). The CDR3 loop spans 12 amino acids. V lost 0 bases and J lost 4, with 4 bases in between. The sequencing input was effector memory CD4+ T cells from blood. Documented subset: effector memory, CD45RA- CD27-. The V gene is TRBV5-5, the J gene TRBJ2-5, with unresolved D. This TCR was sampled from a human donor in good health. The CDR3 region is CASSLVRETQYF. Here the CDR3 DNA reads TGTGCCAGCAGCTTGGTGCGAGAGACCCAGTACTTC.